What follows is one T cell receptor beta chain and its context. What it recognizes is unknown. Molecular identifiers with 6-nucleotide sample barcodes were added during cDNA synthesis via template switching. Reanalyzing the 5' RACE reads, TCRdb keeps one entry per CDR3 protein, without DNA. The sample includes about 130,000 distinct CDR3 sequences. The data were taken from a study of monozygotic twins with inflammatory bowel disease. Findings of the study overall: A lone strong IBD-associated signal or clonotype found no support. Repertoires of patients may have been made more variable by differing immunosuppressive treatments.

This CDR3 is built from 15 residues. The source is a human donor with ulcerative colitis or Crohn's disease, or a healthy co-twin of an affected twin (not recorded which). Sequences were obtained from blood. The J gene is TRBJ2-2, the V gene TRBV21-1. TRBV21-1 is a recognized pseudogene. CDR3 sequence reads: CASSKGRRVDGELFF.